These 19 T cell receptor beta chains originate from one sample sequenced in a study of blood T cell repertoires in COVID-19. Data came from immunoSEQ multiplex PCR; TCRdb stores just in-frame clones and leaves some out. The table lists tens of thousands of clones, around four fifths of them singletons. Sequencing was carried out using peripheral blood. The receptors derive from a human donor in a cohort sampled during active COVID-19.

The chain is built from TRBV5-1 and TRBJ2-1; 8 positions match TRBD1. Losses at the gene ends were 1 base for V and 0 bases for J; bases not matched to a gene: 3. The germline V gene encodes CDR1 SGHRS and CDR2 YFSETQ. This CDR3 is 16 amino acids long. CDR3 region: CASSLTGGTSYNEQFF. CDR3 bases: TGCGCCAGCAGCTTGACAGGGGGTACCTCCTACAATGAGCAGTTCTTC.

The chain couples TRBV29-1 to TRBJ1-2; 7 bases agree with TRBD1. Looked up from germline, CDR1 is SQVTM and CDR2 is ANQGSEA. After removal of 0 bases from V and 6 bases from J, the junction contained 7 bases not matched to a gene. The CDR3 totals 14 residues. CDR3 nucleotide sequence: TGCAGCGTTGAAGATAGGGGCAGGGGGAATGGCTACACCTTC. Its translation is CSVEDRGRGNGYTF.

The CDR3 DNA follows: TGTGCCAGCAGCCAATCCGGGGGGCCCTACGAGCAGTACTTC. Its protein product is CASSQSGGPYEQYF. The chain uses TRBV3-1 (or the pseudogene TRBV3-2) and TRBJ2-7, with D perhaps matching TRBD2 (7 bases). CDR1 is LGHDT and CDR2 is YNNKEL in the germline V gene (reference sequence). The V end was cut by 2 bases, the J end by 2 bases, with 10 bases between. CDR3 size: 14 residues.

The chain combines TRBV5-1 with TRBJ2-7, with D unresolved. The CDR3 extends over 12 amino acids. Between the trimmed V and J ends, which lost 0 bases and 9 bases, there was a span of 10 bases. Germline V gene data show CDR1 as SGHRS and CDR2 as YFSETQ. The chain's CDR3 is CASSLDEVGQYF. The CDR3 DNA follows: TGCGCCAGCAGCTTGGATGAGGTGGGGCAGTACTTC. Based on the CDR3 plus reference TRBV5-1 and TRBJ2-7, the full variable domain is KAGVTQTPRYLIKTRGQQVTLSCSPISGHRSVSWYQQTPGQGLQFLFEYFSETQRNKGNFPGRFSGRQFSNSRSEMNVSTLELGDSALYLCASSLDEVGQYFGPGTRLTVT.

This clone has just a few counts. The chain couples TRBV3-1 (or the pseudogene TRBV3-2) to TRBJ1-1; weak D call: TRBD1 (6 bases). The length of the CDR3 is 13 residues. Germline assignment: CDR1 LGHDT and CDR2 YNNKEL (reference sequence). With 1 base removed from V and 8 bases from J, the gap between germline ends came to 11 bases. The CDR3 loop is CASSQGGQGEAFF. The CDR3 DNA reads as TGTGCCAGCAGCCAAGGAGGGCAGGGGGAAGCTTTCTTT.

This chain uses TRBV14 with TRBJ2-5; no definite D call. V lost 3 bases, J lost 0 bases, and 2 bases lay in between. CDR1 and CDR2 from the germline V gene are SGHDN and FVKESK. The CDR3 is made up of 12 amino acids. The CDR3 DNA reads as TGTGCCAGCAGCCACAACCAAGAGACCCAGTACTTC. It is translated as CASSHNQETQYF.

The rearrangement uses TRBV5-1 and TRBJ2-3; 11 nucleotides agree with TRBD2. The CDR3 extends over 18 amino acids. Germline values: CDR1 SGHRS, CDR2 YFSETQ. J lost 0 bases, V lost 1 base, and 7 bases had no gene match. The chain's CDR3 is CASSLQSRTSGSTDTQYF. As DNA, the CDR3 is TGCGCCAGCAGCTTGCAGAGCCGGACTAGCGGGAGCACAGATACGCAGTATTTT.

This chain links TRBV5-6 with TRBJ2-7, with no clear D. With 6 bases removed from V and 2 bases from J, the gap between germline ends came to 15 bases. This CDR3 comprises 14 residues. Germline CDR1 SGHDT, CDR2 YYEEEE. CDR3 in amino acids: CASTPWAVPYEQYF. The CDR3 nucleotides read TGTGCCAGCACCCCCTGGGCAGTTCCCTACGAGCAGTACTTC.

The chain couples TRBV19 to TRBJ2-3; 11 bases align to TRBD1. After removal of 8 bases from V and 4 bases from J, the junction contained 5 bases not matched to a gene. The CDR3 runs to 14 residues. The germline V gene has CDR1 LNHDA and CDR2 SQIVND (reference sequence). The CDR3 sequence is CASRDRGTSDTQYF. The CDR3 DNA sequence: TGTGCCAGTCGGGACAGGGGGACCTCAGATACGCAGTATTTT.

This chain connects TRBV24-1 to TRBJ2-7; possible D gene TRBD1, 6 bases. The V gene lost 2 bases and the J gene lost 4 bases, with 14 bases spanning the gap. CDR3 length: 15 residues. From germline, CDR1 is KGHDR and CDR2 SFDVKD. CDR3 residues: CATSDSDRFPYEQYF. The CDR3 DNA sequence: TGTGCCACCAGTGATTCCGACAGGTTTCCGTACGAGCAGTACTTC.

The chain joins TRBV7-3 to TRBJ2-1; D may be TRBD2 (5 bases). Germline values: CDR1 SGHTA, CDR2 FQGTGA. The CDR3 is 13 residues long. The ends were cut back, 5 bases at V and 3 bases at J, with 8 bases in the middle. This chain's CDR3 is CASSTDYYNEQFF. In nucleotides, the CDR3 is TGTGCCAGCAGCACAGACTACTACAATGAGCAGTTCTTC.

Concerning this clone itself: It is unclear where the CDR3 begins or ends on the DNA, so no DNA is shown, and the CDR3 is as TCRdb lists it. The chain combines TRBV5-5 with TRBJ2-7; TRBD1 was called by the table and not checked on the DNA. The CDR3 extends over 15 residues, inclusive of both ends. The V gene's germline CDR1 is SGHKS and CDR2 YYEKEE (reference sequence). The CDR3 sequence is CASSLASFGTGNSYF.

This chain links TRBV6-5 with TRBJ1-1; possible D gene TRBD1, 6 bases. V lost 9 bases to trimming and J lost 0 bases, with 11 bases between them. Per the germline V gene, CDR1 is MNHEY and CDR2 is SVGAGI. This CDR3 spans 13 amino acids. Written as DNA, the CDR3 is TGTGCCAGTAGGACAGAGATGAACACTGAAGCTTTCTTT. This encodes CASRTEMNTEAFF.

V usage is TRBV6-5 and J usage is TRBJ2-7; 10 nucleotides line up with TRBD2. Per the germline V gene, CDR1 is MNHEY and CDR2 is SVGAGI. The V and J ends lost 5 bases and 5 bases, in that order; junction bases with no gene match: 6. CDR3 length: 14 amino acids. CDR3 nucleotides: TGTGCCAGCAGTCCTAGCGGGAGCATCAACGAGCAGTACTTC. Translation gives CASSPSGSINEQYF.

The gene calls are TRBV27 and TRBJ2-3; a possible D gene is TRBD2 (6 bases). Trimming shortened V by 5 bases and J by 7 bases, and 19 bases separated the two germline ends. The germline gives CDR1 MNHEY, CDR2 SMNVEV (reference sequence). This CDR3 has 15 amino acids. For the CDR3, the DNA is TGTGCCAGCAGTCTAAGGACGGACTACACGAATACGCAGTATTTT. It translates to CASSLRTDYTNTQYF.

The V gene is TRBV24-1, the J gene TRBJ2-1; tentatively, D is TRBD2 (5 bases). V was cut by 2 bases and J by 4 bases, with 14 bases left in between. In germline, CDR1 is KGHDR, CDR2 SFDVKD. This CDR3 has 16 amino acids. In nucleotides, the CDR3 is TGTGCCACCAGTGATTCAGCGGTTATTTCGTACAATGAGCAGTTCTTC. Protein sequence: CATSDSAVISYNEQFF.

The chain is built from TRBV27 and TRBJ2-3; 10 bases agree with TRBD2. This CDR3 is built from 15 residues. CDR1 and CDR2 (germline): MNHEY, SMNVEV (reference sequence). Trimming at V came to 7 bases and at J to 2 bases, leaving 6 bases not matched to a gene. CDR3 region: CASILAGAPTDTQYF. The CDR3 DNA follows: TGTGCCAGCATTCTAGCGGGAGCCCCCACAGATACGCAGTATTTT.

V gene TRBV6-6 combines with J gene TRBJ1-1; D is undetermined. Per the germline V gene, CDR1 is MNHNY and CDR2 is SVGAGI (reference sequence). This CDR3 spans 16 amino acids. Trimming pared 6 bases from V and 6 bases from J, leaving 23 bases between. CDR3 in DNA: TGTGCCAGCAGAAACCCCCAGCGGGGAGGAGAGGCTGAAGCTTTCTTT. Protein sequence: CASRNPQRGGEAEAFF.

The rearrangement joins TRBV7-8 to TRBJ2-3; no clear D. CDR3 size: 15 residues. Trimming removed 1 base at V and 4 bases at J, with 12 bases between. In germline, CDR1 is SGHVS, CDR2 FQNEAQ. The CDR3 spells CASSLVATSADTQYF. The DNA of the CDR3 is TGTGCCAGCAGCTTAGTAGCTACAAGCGCAGATACGCAGTATTTT.